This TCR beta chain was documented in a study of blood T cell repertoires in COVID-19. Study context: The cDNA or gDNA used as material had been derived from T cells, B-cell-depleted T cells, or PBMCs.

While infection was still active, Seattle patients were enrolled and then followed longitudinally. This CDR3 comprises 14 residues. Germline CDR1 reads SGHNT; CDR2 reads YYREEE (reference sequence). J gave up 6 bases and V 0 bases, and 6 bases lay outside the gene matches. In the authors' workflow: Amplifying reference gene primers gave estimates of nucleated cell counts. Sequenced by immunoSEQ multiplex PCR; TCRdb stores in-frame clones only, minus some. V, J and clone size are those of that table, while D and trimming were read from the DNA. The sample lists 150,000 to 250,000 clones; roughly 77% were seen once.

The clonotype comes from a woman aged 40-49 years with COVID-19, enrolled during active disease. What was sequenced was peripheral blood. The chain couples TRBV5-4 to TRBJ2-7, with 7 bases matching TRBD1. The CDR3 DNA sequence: TGTGCCAGCAGCTTGGGACAGGGAGTCGGCGAGCAGTACTTC. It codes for CASSLGQGVGEQYF.